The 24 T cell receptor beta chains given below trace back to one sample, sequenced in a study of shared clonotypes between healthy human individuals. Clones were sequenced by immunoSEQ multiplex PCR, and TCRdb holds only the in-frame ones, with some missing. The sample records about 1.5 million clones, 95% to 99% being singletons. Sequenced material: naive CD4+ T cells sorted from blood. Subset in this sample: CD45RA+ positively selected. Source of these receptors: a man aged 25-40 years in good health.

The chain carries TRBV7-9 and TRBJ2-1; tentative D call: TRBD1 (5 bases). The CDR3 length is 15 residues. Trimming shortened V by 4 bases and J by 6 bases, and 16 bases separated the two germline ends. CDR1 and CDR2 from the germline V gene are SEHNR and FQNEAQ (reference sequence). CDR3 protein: CASSSTRQRPNEQFF. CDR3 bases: TGTGCCAGCAGCTCCACTCGACAGAGACCCAATGAGCAGTTCTTC.

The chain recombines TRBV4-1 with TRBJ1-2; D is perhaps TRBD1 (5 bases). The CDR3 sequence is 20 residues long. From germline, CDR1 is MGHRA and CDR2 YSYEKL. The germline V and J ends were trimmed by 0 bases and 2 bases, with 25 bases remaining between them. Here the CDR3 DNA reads TGCGCCAGCAGCCAAGATATCCCTAGGGGAGGAGTTCGTGCGAACTATGGCTACACCTTC. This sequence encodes CASSQDIPRGGVRANYGYTF.

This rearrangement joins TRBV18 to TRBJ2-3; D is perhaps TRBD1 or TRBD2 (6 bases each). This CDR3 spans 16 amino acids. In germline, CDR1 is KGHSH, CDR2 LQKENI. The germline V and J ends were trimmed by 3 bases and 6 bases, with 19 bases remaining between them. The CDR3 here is CASSPVVRGRGDTQYF. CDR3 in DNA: TGTGCCAGCTCACCCGTGGTACGGGGGCGCGGGGATACGCAGTATTTT.

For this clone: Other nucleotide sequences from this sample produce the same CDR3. The CDR3 bases are TGCGCCAGCAGCTTGGGAGGCTACCAAGAGACCCAGTACTTC. Its translation: CASSLGGYQETQYF. The chain combines TRBV5-1 with TRBJ2-5; D uncertain. There are 14 residues in the CDR3. Per germline, CDR1 SGHRS and CDR2 YFSETQ. Trimming pared 0 bases from V and 0 bases from J, leaving 6 bases between.

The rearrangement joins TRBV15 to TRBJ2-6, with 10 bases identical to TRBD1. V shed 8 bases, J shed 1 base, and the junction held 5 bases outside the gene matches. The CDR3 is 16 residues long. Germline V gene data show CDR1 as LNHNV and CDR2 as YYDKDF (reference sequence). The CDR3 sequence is CATGDRGVSGANVLTF. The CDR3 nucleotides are TGTGCCACCGGGGACAGGGGAGTTTCTGGGGCCAACGTCCTGACTTTC.

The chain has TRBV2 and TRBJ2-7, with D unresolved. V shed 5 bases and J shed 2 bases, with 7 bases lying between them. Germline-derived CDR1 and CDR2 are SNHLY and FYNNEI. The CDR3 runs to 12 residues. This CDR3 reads CASSRDAYEQYF. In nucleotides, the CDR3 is TGTGCCAGCAGTAGGGATGCCTACGAGCAGTACTTC.

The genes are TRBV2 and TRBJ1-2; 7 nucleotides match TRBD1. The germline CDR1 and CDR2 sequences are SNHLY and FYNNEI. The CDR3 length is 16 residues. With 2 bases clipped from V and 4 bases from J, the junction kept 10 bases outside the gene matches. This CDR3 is CASSEIGGGAAYGYTF. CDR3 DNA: TGTGCCAGCAGTGAAATCGGAGGGGGCGCGGCCTATGGCTACACCTTC.

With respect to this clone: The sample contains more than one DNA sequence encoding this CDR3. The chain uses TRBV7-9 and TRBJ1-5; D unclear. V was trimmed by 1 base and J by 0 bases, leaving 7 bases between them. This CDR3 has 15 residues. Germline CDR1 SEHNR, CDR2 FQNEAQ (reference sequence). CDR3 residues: CASSLGDNSNQPQHF. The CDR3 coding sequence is TGTGCCAGCAGCTTAGGTGATAATAGCAATCAGCCCCAGCATTTT.

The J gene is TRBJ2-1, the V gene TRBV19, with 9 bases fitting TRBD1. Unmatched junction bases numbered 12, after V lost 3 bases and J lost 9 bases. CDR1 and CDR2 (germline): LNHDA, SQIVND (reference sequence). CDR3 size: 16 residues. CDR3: CASSMGSGQGKGEQFF. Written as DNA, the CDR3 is TGTGCCAGTAGTATGGGTTCGGGACAGGGAAAGGGTGAGCAGTTCTTC.

For the CDR3, the DNA is TGCGCCAGCAGCCATTTGGTAGGGTCTGGGGCCAACGTCCTGACTTTC. Protein product: CASSHLVGSGANVLTF. The V call is TRBV4-1, the J call TRBJ2-6, with no clear D. V was shortened by 3 bases and J by 1 base, with 10 bases between the two germline ends. CDR1 is MGHRA and CDR2 is YSYEKL in the germline V gene. The length of the CDR3 is 16 residues.

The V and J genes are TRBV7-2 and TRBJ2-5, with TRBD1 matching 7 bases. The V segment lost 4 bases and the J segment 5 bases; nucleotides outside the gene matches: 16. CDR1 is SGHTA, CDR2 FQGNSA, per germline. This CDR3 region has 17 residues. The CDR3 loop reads CASSSGGPPSPGETQYF. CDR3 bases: TGTGCCAGCAGCTCAGGGGGACCCCCAAGCCCGGGGGAGACCCAGTACTTC.

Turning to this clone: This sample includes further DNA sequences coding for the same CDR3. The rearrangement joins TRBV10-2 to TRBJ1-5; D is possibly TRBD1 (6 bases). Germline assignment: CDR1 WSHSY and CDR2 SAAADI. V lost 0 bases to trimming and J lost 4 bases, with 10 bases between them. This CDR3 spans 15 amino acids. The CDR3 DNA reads TGCGCCAGCAGTGAGTCGGGGGGCCGGAATCAGCCCCAGCATTTT. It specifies CASSESGGRNQPQHF.

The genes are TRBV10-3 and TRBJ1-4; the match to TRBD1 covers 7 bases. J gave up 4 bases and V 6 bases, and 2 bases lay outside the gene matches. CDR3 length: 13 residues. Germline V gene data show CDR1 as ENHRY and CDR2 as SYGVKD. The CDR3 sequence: CAISPGGNEKLFF. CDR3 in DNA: TGTGCCATCAGCCCAGGGGGTAATGAAAAACTGTTTTTT.

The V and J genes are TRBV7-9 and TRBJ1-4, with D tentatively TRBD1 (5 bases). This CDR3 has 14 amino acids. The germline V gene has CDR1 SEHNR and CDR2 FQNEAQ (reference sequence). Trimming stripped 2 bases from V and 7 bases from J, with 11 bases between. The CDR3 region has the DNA TGTGCCAGCAGCTTATTGCAGGGAAGTGAAAAACTGTTTTTT. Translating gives CASSLLQGSEKLFF.

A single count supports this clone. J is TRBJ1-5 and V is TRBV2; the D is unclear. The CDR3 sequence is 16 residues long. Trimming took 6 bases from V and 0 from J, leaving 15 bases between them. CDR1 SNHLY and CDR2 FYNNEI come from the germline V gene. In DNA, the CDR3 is TGTGCCAGCAGAGAGTCGTCGGAAAATAGCAATCAGCCCCAGCATTTT. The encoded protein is CASRESSENSNQPQHF.

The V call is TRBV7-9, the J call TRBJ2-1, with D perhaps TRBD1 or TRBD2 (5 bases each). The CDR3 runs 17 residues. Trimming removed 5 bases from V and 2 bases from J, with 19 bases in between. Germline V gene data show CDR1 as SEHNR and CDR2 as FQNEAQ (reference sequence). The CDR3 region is CASSKTRRGETYNEQFF. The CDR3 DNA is TGTGCCAGCAGCAAAACAAGGAGAGGGGAAACCTACAATGAGCAGTTCTTC.

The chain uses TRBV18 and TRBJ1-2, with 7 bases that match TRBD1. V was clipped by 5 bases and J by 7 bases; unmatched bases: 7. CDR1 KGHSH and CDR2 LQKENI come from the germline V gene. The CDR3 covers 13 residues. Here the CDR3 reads CASSSGQVGGYTF. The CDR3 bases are TGTGCCAGCTCATCCGGACAGGTCGGTGGCTACACCTTC. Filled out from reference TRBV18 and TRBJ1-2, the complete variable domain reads NAGVMQNPRHLVRRRGQEARLRCSPMKGHSHVYWYRQLPEEGLKFMVYLQKENIIDESGMPKERFSAEFPKEGPSILRIQQVVRGDSAAYFCASSSGQVGGYTFGSGTRLTVV.

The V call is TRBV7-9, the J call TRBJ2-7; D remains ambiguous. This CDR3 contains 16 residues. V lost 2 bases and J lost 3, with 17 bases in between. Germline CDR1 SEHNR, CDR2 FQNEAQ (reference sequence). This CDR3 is CASSLPGPKTGYEQYF. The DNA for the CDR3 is TGTGCCAGCAGCTTACCGGGCCCGAAAACTGGCTACGAGCAGTACTTC.

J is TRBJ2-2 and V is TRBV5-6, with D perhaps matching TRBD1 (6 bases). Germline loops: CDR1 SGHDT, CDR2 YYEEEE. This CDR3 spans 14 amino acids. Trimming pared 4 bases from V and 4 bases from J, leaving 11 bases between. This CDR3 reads CASSMGQFTGELFF. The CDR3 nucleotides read TGTGCCAGCAGCATGGGACAATTCACCGGGGAGCTGTTTTTT.

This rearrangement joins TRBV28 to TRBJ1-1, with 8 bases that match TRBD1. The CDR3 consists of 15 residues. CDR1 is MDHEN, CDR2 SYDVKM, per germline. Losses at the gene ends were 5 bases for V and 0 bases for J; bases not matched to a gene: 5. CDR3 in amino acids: CASSTYRGMNTEAFF. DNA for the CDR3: TGTGCCAGCAGTACTTACAGGGGGATGAACACTGAAGCTTTCTTT.

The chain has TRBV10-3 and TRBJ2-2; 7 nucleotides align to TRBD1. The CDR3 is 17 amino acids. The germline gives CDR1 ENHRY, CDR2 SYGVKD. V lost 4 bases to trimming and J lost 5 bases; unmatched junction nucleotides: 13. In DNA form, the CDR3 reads TGTGCCATCAGTGGCCCCCCCAGGGGGTTCGGGACCGGGGAGCTGTTTTTT. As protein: CAISGPPRGFGTGELFF.

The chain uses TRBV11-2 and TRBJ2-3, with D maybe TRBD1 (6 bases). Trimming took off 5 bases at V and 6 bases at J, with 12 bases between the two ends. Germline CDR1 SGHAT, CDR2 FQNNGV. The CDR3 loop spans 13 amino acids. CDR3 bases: TGTGCCAGCAGCCAGGGGTCGGGGGATACGCAGTATTTT. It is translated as CASSQGSGDTQYF.

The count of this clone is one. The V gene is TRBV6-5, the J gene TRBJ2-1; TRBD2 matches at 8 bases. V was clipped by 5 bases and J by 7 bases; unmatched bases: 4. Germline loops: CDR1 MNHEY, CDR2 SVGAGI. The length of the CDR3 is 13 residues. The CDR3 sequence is CASSPASGNEQFF. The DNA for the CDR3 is TGTGCCAGCAGTCCCGCTAGCGGGAATGAGCAGTTCTTC.

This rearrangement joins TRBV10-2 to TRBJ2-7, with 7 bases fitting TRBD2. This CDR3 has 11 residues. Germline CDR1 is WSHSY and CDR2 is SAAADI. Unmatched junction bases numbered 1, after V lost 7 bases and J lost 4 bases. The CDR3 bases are TGCGCCAGCATCGGGGGGTACGAGCAGTACTTC. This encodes CASIGGYEQYF.